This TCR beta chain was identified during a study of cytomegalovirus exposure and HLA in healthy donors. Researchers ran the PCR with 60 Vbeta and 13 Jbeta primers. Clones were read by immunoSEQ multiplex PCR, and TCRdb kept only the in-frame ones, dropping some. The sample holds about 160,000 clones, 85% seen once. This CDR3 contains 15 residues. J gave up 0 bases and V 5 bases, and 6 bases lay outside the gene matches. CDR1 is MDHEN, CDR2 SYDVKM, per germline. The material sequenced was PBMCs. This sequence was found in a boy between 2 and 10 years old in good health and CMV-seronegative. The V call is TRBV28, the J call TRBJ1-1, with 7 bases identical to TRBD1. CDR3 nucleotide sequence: TGTGCCAGCAGTCGTGCCGACAGGGTGAACACTGAAGCTTTCTTT. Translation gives CASSRADRVNTEAFF.